The 11 T cell receptor beta chains given below trace back to one sample, sequenced in a study of T cell repertoires in cytomegalovirus infection. MiXCR was run by TCRdb on the reads, yielding one entry per CDR3 protein. The data show a few hundred thousand distinct CDR3 sequences, around a tenth seen once. The sample was PBMCs. These receptor sequences come from a human donor in good health (CMV status not recorded). Some clones in this sample may be carry-over from other donors' samples.

This clonotype was counted between two and nine times. This rearrangement joins TRBV7-2 to TRBJ1-3; 11 bases are a match to TRBD1. This CDR3 is built from 16 residues. The J segment lost 4 bases and the V segment lost 5 bases, leaving 7 bases of the junction unmatched. Germline assignment: CDR1 SGHTA and CDR2 FQGNSA. The CDR3 loop is CASSGQGASQGNTIYF. The CDR3 DNA reads as TGTGCCAGCAGCGGACAGGGGGCTTCTCAAGGAAACACCATATATTTT.

The rearrangement links TRBV4-3 to TRBJ1-6; 7 nucleotides line up with TRBD1. CDR3 size: 15 residues. Trimming removed 1 base from V and 7 bases from J; junction bases left unmatched: 4. CDR1 and CDR2 from the germline V gene are LGHNA and YSLEER. The CDR3 spells CASSQGLQGNSPLHF. CDR3 in DNA: TGCGCCAGCAGCCAAGGGCTACAGGGGAATTCACCCCTCCACTTT.

This clonotype was counted at least ten times. This chain links TRBV11-2 with TRBJ2-4, with 15 bases that match TRBD2. V gave up 7 bases and J gave up 5 bases; unmatched junction bases: 6. This CDR3 spans 16 amino acids. The germline V gene has CDR1 SGHAT and CDR2 FQNNGV. The CDR3, as DNA: TGTGCCAGCAAGGGACTAGCGGGGGGCAGGGAAAACATTCAGTACTTC. It is translated as CASKGLAGGRENIQYF.

This clonotype was detected many times. The CDR3 loop reads CASSSRGQWDTPYEQYF. Written as DNA, the CDR3 is TGTGCCAGCAGCTCTAGAGGTCAGTGGGACACTCCCTACGAGCAGTACTTC. The chain couples TRBV7-7 to TRBJ2-7; tentatively, D is TRBD1 (6 bases). The V end was cut by 4 bases, the J end by 2 bases, with 21 bases between. Per the germline V gene, CDR1 is SSHAT and CDR2 is FNYEAQ (reference sequence). CDR3 size: 17 residues.

Many counts were recorded for this clonotype. V is TRBV7-9 and J is TRBJ1-2; tentative D call: TRBD1 (5 bases). Germline assignment: CDR1 SEHNR and CDR2 FQNEAQ (reference sequence). The CDR3 consists of 13 residues. V lost 4 bases to trimming and J lost 1 base, with 7 bases between them. For the CDR3, the DNA is TGTGCCAGCAGCTGGGGGAGTAACTATGGCTACACCTTC. It encodes CASSWGSNYGYTF. Complete variable domain (other parts from reference TRBV7-9 and TRBJ1-2): DTGVSQNPRHKITKRGQNVTFRCDPISEHNRLYWYRQTLGQGPEFLTYFQNEAQLEKSRLLSDRFSAERPKGSFSTLEIQRTEQGDSAMYLCASSWGSNYGYTFGSGTRLTVV.

In its sample, this clonotype was seen many times. The chain combines TRBV7-9 with TRBJ2-3, with D perhaps matching TRBD2 (5 bases). Trimming pared 3 bases from V and 0 bases from J, leaving 10 bases between. This CDR3 has 15 residues. Germline V gene sequence: CDR1 SEHNR, CDR2 FQNEAQ (reference sequence). The CDR3 sequence is CASSFGDYSTDTQYF. CDR3 DNA: TGTGCCAGCAGCTTCGGAGACTACAGCACAGATACGCAGTATTTT.

A few counts support this clonotype. The chain recombines TRBV5-1 with TRBJ2-5; D ambiguous. Germline CDR1 is SGHRS and CDR2 is YFSETQ. This CDR3 comprises 12 residues. V lost 5 bases and J lost 3, with 8 bases in between. The CDR3 region is CASRWAKETQYF. CDR3 bases: TGCGCCAGCAGGTGGGCGAAAGAGACCCAGTACTTC.

J is TRBJ2-1 and V is TRBV20-1, with 7 nucleotides matching TRBD2. This CDR3 is 15 amino acids long. Looked up from germline, CDR1 is DFQATT and CDR2 is SNEGSKA (reference sequence). Trimming at V came to 2 bases and at J to 0 bases, leaving 4 bases not matched to a gene. This CDR3 reads CSARPGGGSYNEQFF. The CDR3 DNA follows: TGCAGTGCTAGACCGGGCGGGGGCTCCTACAATGAGCAGTTCTTC.

The rearrangement uses TRBV6-2 or TRBV6-3 and TRBJ2-7; D is perhaps TRBD2 (7 bases). This CDR3 has 14 amino acids. Trimming left V 8 bases short and J 0 bases short, with 14 bases between. Germline V gene sequence: CDR1 MNHEY, CDR2 SVGEGT. Written as DNA, the CDR3 is TGTGCCAGCGGCAAGGGGGGGACCTCCTACGAGCAGTACTTC. This gives the protein CASGKGGTSYEQYF.

This clonotype was counted only a few times. The CDR3 coding sequence is TGTGCCACCAGTGACACAGGGACACTAAACAATGAGCAGTTCTTC. Protein sequence: CATSDTGTLNNEQFF. The chain combines TRBV24-1 with TRBJ2-1; TRBD1 is a possible D gene (6 bases). Germline V gene data show CDR1 as KGHDR and CDR2 as SFDVKD. There are 15 residues in the CDR3. Between the trimmed V and J ends, which lost 4 bases and 5 bases, there was a span of 14 bases.

The chain is built from TRBV6-5 and TRBJ1-1; 8 bases fit TRBD1. After removal of 9 bases from V and 3 bases from J, the junction contained 9 bases not matched to a gene. CDR1 is MNHEY and CDR2 is SVGAGI in the germline V gene. This CDR3 region has 14 residues. CDR3 in amino acids: CASSIAGGYTEAFF. DNA of the CDR3: TGTGCCAGTTCGATAGCAGGGGGCTACACTGAAGCTTTCTTT.